Listed here are 30 T cell receptor beta chains from one sample, sequenced in a study of pediatric ulcerative colitis. Assay: immunoSEQ multiplex PCR; the TCRdb copy retains only in-frame clones and omits some. The data show some 24,000 clones, more than 65% seen once. One to two pinch biopsies were taken from the rectum during colonoscopy. Material for sequencing was gut tissue. The receptors here all came from a boy aged 5-17 years with severe ulcerative colitis.

CDR3 amino acids: CAARPSRRNTEAFF. In nucleotides, the CDR3 is TGTGCCGCCCGTCCAAGTCGGAGGAACACTGAAGCTTTCTTT. This chain connects TRBV19 to TRBJ1-1; D is undetermined. The CDR3 sequence is 14 residues long. In germline, CDR1 is LNHDA, CDR2 SQIVND (reference sequence). V was clipped by 11 bases and J by 1 base, with 17 bases between them.

To note about this clone: The junction differs from germline at one of its ends, possibly a read error. V is TRBV5-1 and J is TRBJ2-6, with D possibly called TRBD1 or TRBD2 (5 bases each). The CDR3 has 15 amino acids. Per germline, CDR1 SGHRS and CDR2 YFSETQ. The CDR3 nucleotides read TGCGCCAGCAACTTGGGGGATTATGGGGCCAACGTCCTGACTTTC. It yields the protein CASNLGDYGANVLTF.

The rearrangement joins TRBV7-2 to TRBJ1-1; 7 positions match TRBD1. V shed 7 bases, J shed 1 base, and the junction held 12 bases outside the gene matches. This CDR3 region has 16 residues. Germline CDR1 SGHTA, CDR2 FQGNSA. This chain's CDR3 is CASKITQGVGNTEAFF. The DNA for the CDR3 is TGTGCCAGCAAAATAACCCAGGGGGTGGGGAACACTGAAGCTTTCTTT.

The J gene is TRBJ2-7, the V gene TRBV10-2; 8 bases map to TRBD1. The V segment lost 6 bases and the J segment 0 bases; nucleotides outside the gene matches: 7. Germline CDR1 is WSHSY and CDR2 is SAAADI. The CDR3 consists of 15 residues. The CDR3 DNA is TGCGCCAGCAGGGACGGACAGGGAGGCTCCTACGAGCAGTACTTC. Translating it yields CASRDGQGGSYEQYF.

This clone has just one count. The genes are TRBV19 and TRBJ1-2; the match to TRBD1 covers 10 bases. Germline values: CDR1 LNHDA, CDR2 SQIVND (reference sequence). The junction had 9 bases not matched to a gene; V was cut back by 9 bases and J by 2 bases. CDR3 length equals 15 residues. The CDR3 sequence: CASGRDRGTNYGYTF. CDR3 in DNA: TGTGCCAGCGGCCGGGACAGGGGCACCAACTATGGCTACACCTTC.

This chain links TRBV10-3 with TRBJ2-7; D unclear. The V gene's germline CDR1 is ENHRY and CDR2 SYGVKD. The CDR3 loop spans 14 amino acids. Trimming removed 2 bases from V and 3 bases from J, with 11 bases in between. The CDR3 reads CAISEPVHFYEQYF. DNA of the CDR3: TGTGCCATCAGTGAGCCGGTACATTTCTACGAGCAGTACTTC.

The chain is built from TRBV6-6 and TRBJ2-7; perhaps TRBD2 as D (6 bases). CDR1 MNHNY and CDR2 SVGAGI come from the germline V gene (reference sequence). The CDR3 consists of 15 residues. The V end lost 4 bases, the J end lost 0 bases, and 13 bases lay between the germline ends. The CDR3 loop is CASSFLDGSSYEQYF. DNA of the CDR3: TGTGCCAGCAGTTTTCTGGACGGGAGCTCCTACGAGCAGTACTTC.

The chain recombines TRBV6-6 with TRBJ1-4, with a possible D match to TRBD1 (5 bases). CDR3 length: 15 residues. The V end lost 6 bases, the J end lost 3 bases, and 14 bases lay between the germline ends. Germline CDR1 and CDR2: MNHNY and SVGAGI (reference sequence). CDR3 sequence reads: CASSPVGGPNEKLFF. DNA for the CDR3: TGTGCCAGCAGCCCTGTGGGGGGACCTAATGAAAAACTGTTTTTT.

This clone is medium-sized. The V gene is TRBV6-5, the J gene TRBJ1-5; D uncertain. The length of the CDR3 is 13 residues. CDR1 and CDR2 (germline): MNHEY, SVGAGI. With 6 bases removed from V and 0 bases from J, the gap between germline ends came to 6 bases. The CDR3 reads CASRSYSNQPQHF. CDR3 nucleotide sequence: TGTGCCAGCAGGTCCTATAGCAATCAGCCCCAGCATTTT.

This clone turned up a few times. The gene calls are TRBV21-1 and TRBJ2-3. TRBV21-1 is reported as a pseudogene. The CDR3 totals 15 residues. CDR3 protein: CASSKGRESTDTQYF. DNA for the CDR3: TGTGCCAGCAGCAAAGGGCGCGAGTCCACAGATACGCAGTATTTT.

The chain couples TRBV4-1 to TRBJ2-7, with D possibly being TRBD2 (7 bases). Trimming removed 0 bases from V and 5 bases from J, with 20 bases in between. The CDR3 spans 17 residues. Germline V lookup: CDR1 MGHRA, CDR2 YSYEKL. The CDR3 sequence is CASSQDMVAGGQNEQYF. The CDR3 DNA follows: TGCGCCAGCAGCCAAGATATGGTGGCCGGGGGGCAGAACGAGCAGTACTTC.

The table lists this clone with a few counts. The chain carries TRBV25-1 and TRBJ1-2, with TRBD1 as a possible D gene (5 bases). Germline values: CDR1 MGHDK, CDR2 SYGVNS. This CDR3 spans 14 amino acids. Deletions cut 2 bases from V and 8 bases from J, with 15 bases between. The DNA for the CDR3 is TGTGCCAGCAGTGAAACCAGGGCTCTGGGGGGCTACACCTTC. Protein: CASSETRALGGYTF.

V and J are TRBV9 and TRBJ2-7, with a weak D call TRBD2 (5 bases). CDR1 is SGDLS and CDR2 is YYNGEE in the germline V gene. V was trimmed by 0 bases and J by 5 bases, leaving 15 bases between them. The CDR3 spans 15 residues. Here the CDR3 DNA reads TGTGCCAGCAGCGTAGCGGGGTGGGAGTCCGACGAGCAGTACTTC. Its protein product is CASSVAGWESDEQYF.

This clone has a single count. The V gene is TRBV5-6, the J gene TRBJ2-7, with 8 positions matching TRBD1. CDR3 length: 15 amino acids. Trimming cost V 1 base and J 3 bases; bases outside gene matches: 6. CDR1 and CDR2 from the germline V gene are SGHDT and YYEEEE. The CDR3 DNA reads as TGTGCCAGCAGCTTGCTCCAGGGGGCGCGCTACGAGCAGTACTTC. Its translation is CASSLLQGARYEQYF.

The V and J genes are TRBV7-2 and TRBJ2-1, with D perhaps TRBD2 (7 bases). CDR1 is SGHTA and CDR2 is FQGNSA in the germline V gene. The CDR3 spans 15 residues. The V and J ends lost 4 bases and 5 bases respectively, with 15 bases between them. The CDR3 nucleotides read TGTGCCAGCAGCTCGGGAGGTTCAGGGGACAATGAGCAGTTCTTC. As protein: CASSSGGSGDNEQFF.

The chain links TRBV5-1 to TRBJ1-1, with D unresolved. CDR1 and CDR2 (germline): SGHRS, YFSETQ. V lost 0 bases to trimming and J lost 0 bases, with 6 bases between them. CDR3 length: 14 amino acids. CDR3 DNA sequence: TGCGCCAGCAGCTTGGGGAACATGAACACTGAAGCTTTCTTT. Amino acids: CASSLGNMNTEAFF.

The chain uses TRBV6-5 and TRBJ2-1, with 8 bases that match TRBD1. Germline V lookup: CDR1 MNHEY, CDR2 SVGAGI. The CDR3 loop spans 14 amino acids. V was pared by 6 bases and J by 10 bases, with 11 bases of the junction left unmatched. Here the CDR3 DNA reads TGTGCCAGCAGGAAAACAGGGGGTATTGAGGAGCAGTTCTTC. Amino acids: CASRKTGGIEEQFF.

This chain links TRBV7-2 with TRBJ2-2; D unclear. CDR1 is SGHTA and CDR2 is FQGNSA in the germline V gene. The CDR3 sequence is 17 residues long. V shed 5 bases and J shed 1 base, with 17 bases lying between them. The CDR3 protein is CASSPTSPKGNTGELFF. The CDR3 bases are TGTGCCAGCAGCCCTACCAGCCCCAAAGGGAACACCGGGGAGCTGTTTTTT.

The chain links TRBV7-2 to TRBJ2-6; D gene ambiguous. The germline gives CDR1 SGHTA, CDR2 FQGNSA. V was shortened by 1 base and J by 3 bases, with 13 bases between the two germline ends. There are 17 residues in the CDR3. CDR3 sequence reads: CASSLDLGPNGANVLTF. The CDR3 DNA sequence: TGTGCCAGCAGCTTAGATTTGGGTCCGAATGGGGCCAACGTCCTGACTTTC.

This clone showed up just a few times. V usage is TRBV11-2 and J usage is TRBJ2-5; no reliable D call. Per germline, CDR1 SGHAT and CDR2 FQNNGV. V was pared by 0 bases and J by 2 bases, with 10 bases between. CDR3 length: 15 amino acids. The CDR3 protein is CASSLDGQAQETQYF. CDR3 nucleotide sequence: TGTGCCAGCAGCTTAGATGGCCAGGCACAAGAGACCCAGTACTTC. Complete variable domain (other parts from reference TRBV11-2 and TRBJ2-5): EAGVAQSPRYKIIEKRQSVAFWCNPISGHATLYWYQQILGQGPKLLIQFQNNGVVDDSQLPKDRFSAERLKGVDSTLKIQPAKLEDSAVYLCASSLDGQAQETQYFGPGTRLLVL.

In DNA form, the CDR3 reads TGTGCCAGCAGCTTCTCCGGGGGCAATGAGCAGTTCTTC. Translating it yields CASSFSGGNEQFF. The rearrangement links TRBV5-6 to TRBJ2-1; TRBD2 might be the D (6 bases). The germline gives CDR1 SGHDT, CDR2 YYEEEE. CDR3 size: 13 residues. V lost 2 bases, J lost 6 bases, and 9 bases lay in between.

The V gene is TRBV13, the J gene TRBJ2-7, with unresolved D. The V and J ends lost 5 bases and 7 bases respectively, with 15 bases between them. From germline, CDR1 is PRHDT and CDR2 FYEKMQ (reference sequence). This CDR3 comprises 13 residues. The CDR3 sequence is CASSPGVSREQYF. The CDR3 DNA sequence: TGTGCCAGCAGCCCTGGGGTCTCGCGGGAGCAGTACTTC.

This clone is a singleton in its sample. The rearrangement links TRBV6-1 to TRBJ2-7; a weak D match, TRBD2 (6 bases). CDR1 is MNHNS, CDR2 SASEGT, per germline. With 6 bases removed from V and 0 bases from J, the gap between germline ends came to 12 bases. The CDR3 is made up of 14 amino acids. CDR3 sequence: CASSFGGDSYEQYF. The CDR3 bases are TGTGCCAGCAGCTTCGGAGGGGACTCCTACGAGCAGTACTTC.

V and J are TRBV15 and TRBJ1-2; a weak D match, TRBD1 (5 bases). Germline values: CDR1 LNHNV, CDR2 YYDKDF (reference sequence). The CDR3 runs to 16 residues. Trimming pared 0 bases from V and 8 bases from J, leaving 19 bases between. In DNA form, the CDR3 reads TGTGCCACCAGCAGAGACCTACACGGGGGATTAGAGGGCTACACCTTC. Translating it yields CATSRDLHGGLEGYTF.

V gene TRBV7-9 combines with J gene TRBJ2-1; 7 nucleotides line up with TRBD2. The CDR3 totals 14 residues. The germline V gene encodes CDR1 SEHNR and CDR2 FQNEAQ (reference sequence). After removal of 2 bases from V and 6 bases from J, the junction contained 4 bases not matched to a gene. The CDR3 bases are TGTGCCAGCAGCTTAACCGTAGCGGGCAATGAGCAGTTCTTC. As protein: CASSLTVAGNEQFF.

This chain links TRBV21-1 with TRBJ2-7. TRBV21-1 constitutes a pseudogene. This CDR3 contains 16 residues. CDR3 protein: CASSKKRARMSYEQYF. CDR3 in DNA: TGTGCCAGCAGCAAAAAACGGGCCCGAATGAGCTACGAGCAGTACTTC.

This sequence joins TRBV7-6 and TRBJ1-3, with D perhaps matching TRBD1 (5 bases). V lost 3 bases and J lost 0, with 9 bases in between. The CDR3 length is 15 residues. Per the germline V gene, CDR1 is SGHVS and CDR2 is FNYEAQ. This chain's CDR3 is CASSFGTISGNTIYF. CDR3 in DNA: TGTGCCAGCAGCTTTGGGACCATCTCTGGAAACACCATATATTTT.

The count of this clone is one. The rearrangement links TRBV20-1 to TRBJ2-7; D not certain. Germline CDR1 is DFQATT and CDR2 is SNEGSKA (reference sequence). The CDR3 length is 10 residues. Trimming removed 3 bases from V and 7 bases from J, with 7 bases in between. The CDR3 bases are TGCAGTGCTAGGAGAGTAGAGCAGTACTTC. Translating gives CSARRVEQYF.

This clone is medium-sized (0.01 to 0.1%) within its sample. This chain uses TRBV25-1 with TRBJ2-1; D tentatively reads TRBD1 or TRBD2 (6 bases each). Germline CDR1 reads MGHDK; CDR2 reads SYGVNS. CDR3 length equals 16 residues. Trimming removed 0 bases at V and 9 bases at J, with 18 bases between. The CDR3 spells CASSEYGGTRRTEQFF. For the CDR3, the DNA is TGTGCCAGCAGTGAATATGGGGGGACAAGGAGAACTGAGCAGTTCTTC.

V and J are TRBV7-2 and TRBJ2-1; the match to TRBD2 covers 11 bases. J lost 4 bases, V lost 2 bases, and 4 bases had no gene match. The CDR3 sequence is 16 residues long. The germline gives CDR1 SGHTA, CDR2 FQGNSA. In DNA, the CDR3 is TGTGCCAGCAGCTTAAGGGGGACTAGCGGATACAATGAGCAGTTCTTC. It encodes CASSLRGTSGYNEQFF. The full variable domain, in which reference TRBV7-2 and TRBJ2-1 provide the parts outside the CDR3, is GAGVSQSPSNKVTEKGKDVELRCDPISGHTALYWYRQSLGQGLEFLIYFQGNSAPDKSGLPSDRFSAERTGGSVSTLTIQRTQQEDSAVYLCASSLRGTSGYNEQFFGPGTRLTVL.